This T cell receptor beta chain was captured in a study of breast tumors, draining lymph nodes, adjacent tissues. This clonotype was observed at least ten times. The germline V gene encodes CDR1 DFQATT and CDR2 SNEGSKA (reference sequence). The V and J ends lost 6 bases and 7 bases, in that order; junction bases with no gene match: 6. The length of the CDR3 is 12 residues. TCRdb reprocessed the multiplex PCR reads with MiXCR, giving one entry per CDR3 protein. Of some 9,200 distinct CDR3 sequences in the sample, around 42% were seen once. V usage is TRBV20-1 and J usage is TRBJ2-1; 7 nucleotides agree with TRBD2. The sequencing sample was made of tumor-adjacent breast tissue. The TCR was taken from a female donor with breast cancer. Some clones in this sample may be carry-over from other donors' samples. The CDR3 region is CSAAGARNEQFF. For the CDR3, the DNA is TGCAGTGCGGCGGGAGCGCGGAATGAGCAGTTCTTC.